Presented here are 8 T cell receptor beta chains from one specimen sequenced in a study of T cell changes during pregnancy in multiple sclerosis (dated by TCRdb to between 2018 and 2021). The receptor library was made with the immunoSEQ multiplex PCR assay. What TCRdb holds here is the immuneACCESS table cut down to in-frame rearrangements. Part of the clones is not present; checked against another copy, under half of the missing clones reflect an unresolved V gene, and the others are unexplained. In this sample the table shows 30,000 to 50,000 clones, roughly 93% of which occur a single time. The ten largest clones take up under 0.4% of the sample. The sample consisted of CD4+ T cells from peripheral blood mononuclear cells, taken after pregnancy. All receptors come from a female donor with multiple sclerosis, enrolled in a pregnancy study.

The chain couples TRBV7-9 to TRBJ2-2; possibly TRBD2 for D (6 bases). Germline CDR1 reads SEHNR; CDR2 reads FQNEAQ (reference sequence). Trimming took 8 bases from V and 2 from J, leaving 21 bases between them. This CDR3 is 17 amino acids long. The CDR3 region is CASEPGGPTLNTGELFF. Here the CDR3 DNA reads TGTGCCAGCGAACCCGGGGGTCCTACCCTCAACACCGGGGAGCTGTTTTTT.

This chain connects TRBV6-5 to TRBJ1-6, with D tentatively TRBD1 (5 bases). The CDR3 covers 12 residues. In germline, CDR1 is MNHEY, CDR2 SVGAGI. The ends were cut back, 8 bases at V and 9 bases at J, with 11 bases in the middle. For the CDR3, the DNA is TGTGCCAGCTATTCGGGACTTTCACCCCTCCACTTT. This translates into CASYSGLSPLHF.

The rearrangement links TRBV19 to TRBJ1-5; 7 nucleotides match TRBD1. CDR1 is LNHDA, CDR2 SQIVND, per germline (reference sequence). CDR3 size: 15 residues. The J segment lost 3 bases and the V segment lost 6 bases, leaving 8 bases of the junction unmatched. The CDR3 sequence: CASSLLQGTNQPQHF. CDR3 bases: TGTGCCAGTAGCCTCTTACAGGGGACCAATCAGCCCCAGCATTTT.

V and J are TRBV5-5 and TRBJ2-7; D is ambiguous. Trimming took 0 bases from V and 4 from J, leaving 11 bases between them. This CDR3 has 14 amino acids. Looked up from germline, CDR1 is SGHKS and CDR2 is YYEKEE (reference sequence). CDR3 amino acids: CASSLETTTYEQYF. CDR3 sequence (DNA): TGTGCCAGCAGCTTGGAGACCACTACTTACGAGCAGTACTTC.

The rearrangement joins TRBV6-6 to TRBJ1-1; D ambiguous. Germline assignment: CDR1 MNHNY and CDR2 SVGAGI (reference sequence). Trimming removed 5 bases from V and 3 bases from J, with 10 bases in between. This CDR3 has 13 residues. CDR3 sequence: CASSKPTDTEAFF. As DNA, the CDR3 is TGTGCCAGCAGTAAACCCACGGACACTGAAGCTTTCTTT.

The chain is built from TRBV7-8 and TRBJ1-1; TRBD1 is a possible D gene (5 bases). The CDR3 sequence is 13 residues long. V was clipped by 2 bases and J by 11 bases, with 15 bases between them. Germline V CDR1 and CDR2: SGHVS, FQNEAQ. CDR3 protein: CASSLSPGEGAFF. In nucleotides, the CDR3 is TGTGCCAGCAGCTTATCTCCGGGGGAGGGCGCTTTCTTT. The variable domain in full, with the rest retrieved from reference TRBV7-8 and TRBJ1-1, is GAGVSQSPRYKVAKRGQDVALRCDPISGHVSLFWYQQALGQGPEFLTYFQNEAQLDKSGLPSDRFFAERPEGSVSTLKIQRTQQEDSAVYLCASSLSPGEGAFFGQGTRLTVV.

This clone was picked up one time. CDR3: CASSMGRDTKYEQYF. DNA for the CDR3: TGTGCCAGTAGTATGGGTCGGGACACCAAGTACGAGCAGTACTTC. The chain employs TRBV19 and TRBJ2-7; possibly TRBD1 for D (6 bases). Germline values: CDR1 LNHDA, CDR2 SQIVND (reference sequence). V lost 3 bases and J lost 4, with 16 bases in between. The CDR3 is 15 amino acids.

The gene calls are TRBV27 and TRBJ2-1; 8 bases match TRBD2. V lost 8 bases, J lost 3 bases, and 9 bases stayed unmatched. CDR3 length: 15 residues. Germline lookup yields CDR1 MNHEY and CDR2 SMNVEV (reference sequence). The CDR3 spells CASSPLGGVYNEQFF. The CDR3 bases are TGTGCCAGCTCCCCCCTCGGGGGGGTCTACAATGAGCAGTTCTTC.